The 2 T cell receptor beta chains below all came from one sample that was sequenced in a study of blood T cell repertoires in COVID-19. Repertoires were generated with immunoSEQ multiplex PCR, while TCRdb's copy carries only in-frame clones and drops some. Of fewer than 300,000 clones in the sample, roughly 90% are singletons; the top ten hold about 1.1%. The sample was PBMCs or T cells enriched from blood (not recorded which). The receptors shown here come from a woman aged 30 to 39 who had recovered from COVID-19.

The chain employs TRBV12-2 and TRBJ2-7; TRBD2 reflects the table's D call only, with no check against the DNA. TRBV12-2 is annotated as a pseudogene. The CDR3 is 15 residues long. In DNA form, the CDR3 reads TGTGCAAGTCGCTGCCCCGGGGAAAGCAGCTACGAGCAGTACTTC. This encodes CASRCPGESSYEQYF.

V and J are TRBV12-5 and TRBJ1-1, with 8 bases aligning to TRBD1. The CDR3 sequence is 16 residues long. Trimming at V came to 6 bases and at J to 0 bases, leaving 9 bases not matched to a gene. Germline lookup yields CDR1 LGHNT and CDR2 FRNRAP. The DNA for the CDR3 is TGTGCTAGTGGACCCGACAGGGGACCTATGAACACTGAAGCTTTCTTT. Protein: CASGPDRGPMNTEAFF.